Each of the 2 T cell receptor beta chains below was sequenced from the same sample in a study of blood T cell repertoires in COVID-19. Produced via immunoSEQ multiplex PCR; TCRdb's table is partial and in-frame only. Seen here are a few hundred thousand clones, about 80% observed once, and the top ten hold about 15%. Sequenced sample: peripheral blood. The receptor source for this set is a person between 65 and 80 years old with COVID-19, enrolled during active disease.

The chain is built from TRBV7-9 and TRBJ2-1; TRBD2 aligns across 9 bases. CDR3 length equals 16 residues. Trimming cost V 5 bases and J 7 bases; bases outside gene matches: 12. The germline gives CDR1 SEHNR, CDR2 FQNEAQ (reference sequence). CDR3 residues: CASSPSGGGRANEQFF. CDR3 coding DNA: TGTGCCAGCAGCCCTTCGGGGGGCGGGAGGGCTAATGAGCAGTTCTTC.

CDR3: CASSVLAGGFTDTQYF. The CDR3 bases are TGTGCCAGCTCCGTTTTAGCGGGAGGGTTCACAGATACGCAGTATTTT. The chain uses TRBV27 and TRBJ2-3; 11 bases align to TRBD2. Unmatched junction bases numbered 9, after V lost 8 bases and J lost 2 bases. This CDR3 comprises 16 residues. The V gene's germline CDR1 is MNHEY and CDR2 SMNVEV (reference sequence).